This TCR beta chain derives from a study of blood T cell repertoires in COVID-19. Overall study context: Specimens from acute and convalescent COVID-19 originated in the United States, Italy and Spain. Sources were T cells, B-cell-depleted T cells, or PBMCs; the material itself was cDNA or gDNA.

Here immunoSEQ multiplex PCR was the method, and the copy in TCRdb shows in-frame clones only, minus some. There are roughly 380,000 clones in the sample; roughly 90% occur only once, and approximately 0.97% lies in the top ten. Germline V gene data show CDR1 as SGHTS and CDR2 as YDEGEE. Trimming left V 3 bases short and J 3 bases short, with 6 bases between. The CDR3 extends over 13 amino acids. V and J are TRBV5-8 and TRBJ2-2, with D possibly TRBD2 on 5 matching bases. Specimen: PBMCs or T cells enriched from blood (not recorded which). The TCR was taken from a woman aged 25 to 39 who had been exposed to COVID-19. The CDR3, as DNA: TGTGCCAGCAGCTGGCGGGACACCGGGGAGCTGTTTTTT. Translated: CASSWRDTGELFF.